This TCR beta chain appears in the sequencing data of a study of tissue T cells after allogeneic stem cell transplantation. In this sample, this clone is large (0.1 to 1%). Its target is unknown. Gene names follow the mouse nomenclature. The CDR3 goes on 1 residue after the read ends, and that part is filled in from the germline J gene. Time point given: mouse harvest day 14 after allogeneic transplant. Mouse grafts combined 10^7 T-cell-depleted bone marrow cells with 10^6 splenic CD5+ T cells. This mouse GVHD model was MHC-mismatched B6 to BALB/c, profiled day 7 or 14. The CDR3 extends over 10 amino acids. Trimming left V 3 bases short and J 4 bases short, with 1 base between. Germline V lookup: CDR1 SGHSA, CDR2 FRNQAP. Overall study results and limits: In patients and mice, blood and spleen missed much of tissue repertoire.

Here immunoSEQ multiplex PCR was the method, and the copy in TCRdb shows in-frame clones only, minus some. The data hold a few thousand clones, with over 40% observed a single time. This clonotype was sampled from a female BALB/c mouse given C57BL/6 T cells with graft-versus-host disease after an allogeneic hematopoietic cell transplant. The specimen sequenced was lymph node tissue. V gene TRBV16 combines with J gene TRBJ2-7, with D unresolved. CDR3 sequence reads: CASSFYEQYF. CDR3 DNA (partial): TGTGCAAGCAGCTTTTATGAACAGTAC.